These 26 T cell receptor beta chains came from one sample sequenced in a study of long-term antiretroviral therapy in people with HIV. The assay used was immunoSEQ (version v3.0), run at survey level. This table comes from immunoSEQ multiplex PCR, and its TCRdb copy is limited to in-frame clones, with some not included. The table records around 20,000 clones, about 85% of them present only once. The specimen comprised unsorted PBMCs, sampled roughly 4 years after starting antiretroviral therapy. The receptors shown here come from a man aged 18 to 35 with HIV.

The chain recombines TRBV7-3 with TRBJ1-1; D call uncertain. Germline CDR1 and CDR2: SGHTA and FQGTGA. V shed 1 base and J shed 1 base, with 10 bases lying between them. The CDR3 covers 15 residues. The CDR3: CASSLNRVGNTEAFF. Here the CDR3 DNA reads TGTGCCAGCAGCTTAAATAGGGTCGGGAACACTGAAGCTTTCTTT.

V and J are TRBV27 and TRBJ2-1; D not certain. In germline, CDR1 is MNHEY, CDR2 SMNVEV (reference sequence). Trimming took off 5 bases at V and 2 bases at J, with 10 bases between the two ends. There are 14 residues in the CDR3. The CDR3 here is CASSLDPPYNEQFF. In DNA, the CDR3 is TGTGCCAGCAGTCTTGACCCGCCCTACAATGAGCAGTTCTTC.

The chain is built from TRBV2 and TRBJ1-4; D uncertain. Per the germline V gene, CDR1 is SNHLY and CDR2 is FYNNEI. The CDR3 loop spans 13 amino acids. Trimming took 4 bases from V and 8 from J, leaving 11 bases between them. For the CDR3, the DNA is TGTGCCAGCAGTGGGCAGATGGACGAAAAACTGTTTTTT. Its protein product is CASSGQMDEKLFF.

The chain uses TRBV5-1 and TRBJ2-2; 10 positions match TRBD1. The CDR3 runs 16 residues. V shed 7 bases and J 5 bases; nucleotides not matched to a gene: 11. Germline assignment: CDR1 SGHRS and CDR2 YFSETQ. The CDR3 DNA reads TGCGCCAGCTTGGAGGGAGTGGGACAGGGGACCGGGGAGCTGTTTTTT. It yields the protein CASLEGVGQGTGELFF. The entire variable domain, with the rest obtained from reference TRBV5-1 and TRBJ2-2, is as follows: KAGVTQTPRYLIKTRGQQVTLSCSPISGHRSVSWYQQTPGQGLQFLFEYFSETQRNKGNFPGRFSGRQFSNSRSEMNVSTLELGDSALYLCASLEGVGQGTGELFFGEGSRLTVL.

V is TRBV29-1 and J is TRBJ1-1; a weak D match, TRBD1 (6 bases). The CDR3 totals 14 residues. Germline CDR1 is SQVTM and CDR2 is ANQGSEA. Trimming shortened V by 8 bases and J by 5 bases, and 21 bases separated the two germline ends. The CDR3 DNA sequence: TGCAGCACCTCACAGGGTGAGTTGGGGACTGAAGCTTTCTTT. This encodes CSTSQGELGTEAFF. The entire variable domain, with the rest obtained from reference TRBV29-1 and TRBJ1-1, is as follows: SAVISQKPSRDICQRGTSLTIQCQVDSQVTMMFWYRQQPGQSLTLIATANQGSEATYESGFVIDKFPISRPNLTFSTLTVSNMSPEDSSIYLCSTSQGELGTEAFFGQGTRLTVV.

This rearrangement joins TRBV5-1 to TRBJ1-2; perhaps TRBD1 as D (5 bases). The CDR3 is 15 amino acids. Germline CDR1 SGHRS, CDR2 YFSETQ. Trimming left V 2 bases short and J 4 bases short, with 15 bases between. In DNA, the CDR3 is TGCGCCAGCAGCTTACCTTTAGGAGACAGCTATGGCTACACCTTC. Protein: CASSLPLGDSYGYTF.

The rearrangement joins TRBV11-2 to TRBJ2-7, with 8 nucleotides matching TRBD1. Germline V lookup: CDR1 SGHAT, CDR2 FQNNGV. This CDR3 is built from 14 residues. V dropped 5 bases and J dropped 3; count of bases not matched to a gene: 6. This CDR3 is CASSRQGPIYEQYF. In DNA form, the CDR3 reads TGTGCCAGCAGCCGACAGGGGCCAATCTACGAGCAGTACTTC.

The chain joins TRBV6-5 to TRBJ1-2; the match to TRBD1 covers 11 bases. In germline, CDR1 is MNHEY, CDR2 SVGAGI. The junction had 6 bases not matched to a gene; V was cut back by 7 bases and J by 8 bases. The CDR3 totals 13 residues. CDR3 sequence reads: CASTMGQGVGYTF. In DNA, the CDR3 is TGTGCCAGCACTATGGGACAGGGGGTGGGCTACACCTTC.

The chain joins TRBV6-5 to TRBJ2-7; D uncertain. CDR3 length: 15 amino acids. The V and J ends lost 6 bases and 3 bases respectively, with 18 bases between them. CDR1 and CDR2 (germline): MNHEY, SVGAGI. The CDR3 spells CASSHTAASVYEQYV. The CDR3 DNA follows: TGTGCCAGCAGCCACACAGCAGCGAGCGTCTACGAGCAGTACGTC.

There are a few counts of this clone. The rearrangement uses TRBV28 and TRBJ2-6, with D tentatively TRBD2 (6 bases). The V gene's germline CDR1 is MDHEN and CDR2 SYDVKM. V was clipped by 3 bases and J by 3 bases, with 12 bases between them. The length of the CDR3 is 16 residues. The CDR3 coding sequence is TGTGCCAGCAGTTTCGGTGGAGGGGTTGGGGCCAACGTCCTGACTTTC. It is translated as CASSFGGGVGANVLTF.

DNA of the CDR3: TGTGCCAGCAGCAGGAGGGGGGATGGCTACACCTTC. Protein: CASSRRGDGYTF. The chain uses TRBV5-5 and TRBJ1-2; possible D gene TRBD1, 6 bases. The germline gives CDR1 SGHKS, CDR2 YYEKEE (reference sequence). V gave up 4 bases and J gave up 6 bases, with 10 bases separating them. The CDR3 extends over 12 amino acids.

This clone has a handful of counts. The V gene is TRBV10-1, the J gene TRBJ1-2; possibly TRBD1 for D (6 bases). Trimming removed 11 bases from V and 6 bases from J, with 28 bases in between. The CDR3 spans 16 residues. Germline CDR1 WNHNN, CDR2 SYGVQD (reference sequence). CDR3 sequence: CADFWGQGGGADGYTF. The CDR3 region has the DNA TGCGCCGATTTCTGGGGTCAAGGGGGGGGAGCGGATGGCTACACCTTC.

CDR3 sequence reads: CASSPGGAGTGELFF. The DNA for the CDR3 is TGTGCCAGCAGCCCCGGGGGGGCCGGAACCGGGGAGCTGTTTTTT. The chain carries TRBV4-2 and TRBJ2-2, with 8 bases lining up with TRBD2. Germline V gives CDR1 LGHNA, CDR2 YNFKEQ. After removal of 4 bases from V and 5 bases from J, the junction contained 6 bases not matched to a gene. The CDR3 contains 15 residues.

About this clone: At one end the junction does not follow the germline gene, possibly because of a read error. This chain connects TRBV5-1 to TRBJ2-2; D remains ambiguous. CDR3 length: 13 amino acids. The germline V gene has CDR1 SGHRS and CDR2 YFSETQ. Here the CDR3 DNA reads TGCGCCAGCAGGTTAAGTAACACCGAGGAGCTGTTTTTT. Protein sequence: CASRLSNTEELFF.

The chain links TRBV6-1 to TRBJ1-5; no clear D. Germline values: CDR1 MNHNS, CDR2 SASEGT. Trimming took 6 bases from V and 6 from J, leaving 12 bases between them. CDR3 size: 13 residues. The CDR3 DNA sequence: TGTGCCAGCAGAGAGGGTCAGAGTCAGCCCCAGCATTTT. Protein product: CASREGQSQPQHF.

The sample holds one count of this clone. The chain has TRBV27 and TRBJ1-1, with D perhaps TRBD1 (6 bases). V lost 1 base, J lost 5 bases, and 11 bases lay in between. Germline V gene sequence: CDR1 MNHEY, CDR2 SMNVEV (reference sequence). The CDR3 loop spans 14 amino acids. The CDR3 is CASSLWGTLTEAFF. The CDR3 bases are TGTGCCAGCAGTTTATGGGGGACACTTACTGAAGCTTTCTTT.

V gene TRBV27 combines with J gene TRBJ1-2, with TRBD1 identical over 10 bases. This CDR3 spans 14 amino acids. V shed 4 bases, J shed 7 bases, and the junction held 6 bases outside the gene matches. Germline CDR1 and CDR2: MNHEY and SMNVEV (reference sequence). The CDR3 here is CASSSETGGSGYTF. The DNA for the CDR3 is TGTGCCAGCAGTTCCGAGACAGGGGGCTCTGGCTACACCTTC.

The J gene is TRBJ2-3, the V gene TRBV7-9, with 7 bases fitting TRBD1. There are 15 residues in the CDR3. Germline V lookup: CDR1 SEHNR, CDR2 FQNEAQ (reference sequence). J lost 6 bases, V lost 2 bases, and 8 bases had no gene match. This chain's CDR3 is CASSLRGQSADTQYF. CDR3 bases: TGTGCCAGCAGCTTAAGGGGACAGTCCGCGGATACGCAGTATTTT.

V and J are TRBV5-1 and TRBJ1-1; D call uncertain. V gave up 0 bases and J gave up 3 bases, with 6 bases separating them. Looked up from germline, CDR1 is SGHRS and CDR2 is YFSETQ. The CDR3 is made up of 13 amino acids. CDR3: CASSLAMDTEAFF. CDR3 nucleotides: TGCGCCAGCAGCTTGGCGATGGACACTGAAGCTTTCTTT.

The rearrangement joins TRBV4-2 to TRBJ2-3; 10 bases match TRBD2. The germline gives CDR1 LGHNA, CDR2 YNFKEQ. The CDR3 is made up of 16 amino acids. The ends lost 3 bases at V and 5 bases at J; junction bases unmatched: 8. The CDR3 DNA sequence: TGTGCCAGCAGCCACATCAGCGGGGGGGTGGAAGATACGCAGTATTTT. Its protein product is CASSHISGGVEDTQYF.

The J gene is TRBJ2-3, the V gene TRBV4-1; possibly TRBD1 for D (6 bases). The CDR3 is 14 amino acids. Per the germline V gene, CDR1 is MGHRA and CDR2 is YSYEKL. V lost 6 bases, J lost 6 bases, and 16 bases lay in between. The DNA for the CDR3 is TGCGCCAGCAGGATCACCAGGGGATCGGATACGCAGTATTTT. It encodes CASRITRGSDTQYF.

The CDR3 is CASSLQGVNSPLHF. The CDR3 nucleotides read TGTGCCAGCAGCTTACAGGGTGTGAATTCACCCCTCCACTTT. The V call is TRBV5-4, the J call TRBJ1-6; tentatively, D is TRBD1 (6 bases). Germline CDR1 SGHNT, CDR2 YYREEE (reference sequence). Trimming pared 2 bases from V and 7 bases from J, leaving 10 bases between. The CDR3 loop spans 14 amino acids.

The count of this clone is one. This chain links TRBV6-6 with TRBJ1-1; the D gene is possibly TRBD1 (5 bases). The CDR3 is made up of 15 amino acids. Trimming pared 6 bases from V and 1 base from J, leaving 15 bases between. Germline assignment: CDR1 MNHNY and CDR2 SVGAGI (reference sequence). CDR3: CASSPPGLRNTEAFF. DNA of the CDR3: TGTGCCAGCAGCCCTCCGGGACTCCGGAACACTGAAGCTTTCTTT.

This clone appeared a single time. This chain uses TRBV15 with TRBJ2-7; TRBD2 is a possible D gene (6 bases). CDR1 is LNHNV, CDR2 YYDKDF, per germline (reference sequence). The CDR3 is 14 residues long. The ends were cut back, 5 bases at V and 2 bases at J, with 13 bases in the middle. CDR3 sequence (DNA): TGTGCCACCAGCGCCCGGGACTTAACCTACGAGCAGTACTTC. Its translation: CATSARDLTYEQYF.

This rearrangement joins TRBV11-1 to TRBJ1-1; TRBD1 might be the D (6 bases). V lost 5 bases and J lost 8, with 9 bases in between. The germline CDR1 and CDR2 sequences are SGHAT and FQDESV (reference sequence). The CDR3 is 11 residues long. The CDR3 spells CASSQGTEAFF. CDR3 DNA: TGTGCCAGCAGCCAGGGGACAGAAGCTTTCTTT.

The chain couples TRBV7-9 to TRBJ1-5, with 12 bases matching TRBD1. The CDR3 is 18 amino acids. The germline CDR1 and CDR2 sequences are SEHNR and FQNEAQ (reference sequence). Germline trimming cut 1 base from V and 8 bases from J; bases unmatched to any gene: 12. The CDR3, as DNA: TGTGCCAGCAGCTTAGAGGGGGGGGGACAGGGGGCTCGGGAGCCCCAGCATTTT. It codes for CASSLEGGGQGAREPQHF.